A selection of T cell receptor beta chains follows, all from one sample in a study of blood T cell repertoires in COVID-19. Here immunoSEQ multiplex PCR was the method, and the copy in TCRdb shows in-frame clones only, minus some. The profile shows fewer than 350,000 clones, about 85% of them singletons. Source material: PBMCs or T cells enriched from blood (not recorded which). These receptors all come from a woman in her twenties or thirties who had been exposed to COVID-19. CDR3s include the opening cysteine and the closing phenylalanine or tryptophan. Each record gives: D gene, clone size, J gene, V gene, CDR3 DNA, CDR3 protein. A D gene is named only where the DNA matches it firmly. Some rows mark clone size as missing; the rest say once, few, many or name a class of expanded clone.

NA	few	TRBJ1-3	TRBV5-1	TGCGCCAGCAGCTTGATTCCTCTCTCTGGAAACACCATATATTTT	CASSLIPLSGNTIYF
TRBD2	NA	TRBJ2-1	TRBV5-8	TGTGCCAGCAGCCCATCCCATGGGACTAGCGGGATCGAGCAGTTCTTC	CASSPSHGTSGIEQFF
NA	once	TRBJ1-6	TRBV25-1	TGTGCCAGCAGTGAATATGAAAGGGGCAAAAATTCACCCCTCCACTTT	CASSEYERGKNSPLHF
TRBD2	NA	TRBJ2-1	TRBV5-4	TGTGCCAGCAGCTTGGTCCAGCGGGAGACCAATGAGCAGTTCTTC	CASSLVQRETNEQFF
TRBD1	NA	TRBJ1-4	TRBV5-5	TGTGCCAGCAGCTGGGGCGGACAGGGGAATGAAAAACTGTTTTTT	CASSWGGQGNEKLFF
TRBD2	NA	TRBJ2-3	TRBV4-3	TGCGCCAGCAGCCAACGGACTAGCGGGGGGGGAGATACGCAGTATTTT	CASSQRTSGGGDTQYF
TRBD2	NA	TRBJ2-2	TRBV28	TGTGCCAGCAGTTGGGCGGGGGCGAACACCGGGGAGCTGTTTTTT	CASSWAGANTGELFF
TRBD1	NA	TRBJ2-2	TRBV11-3	TGTGCCAGCAGAAATACCCGGGGGGACAGGGGCGCCGGGGAGCTGTTTTTT	CASRNTRGDRGAGELFF
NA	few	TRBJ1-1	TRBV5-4	TGTGCCAGCAGCTCAACAGTAGAGAACACTGAAGCTTTCTTT	CASSSTVENTEAFF
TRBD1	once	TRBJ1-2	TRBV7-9	TGTGCCAGCAGCTTACCCCGGGACAGGGTGGCCTATGGCTACACCTTC	CASSLPRDRVAYGYTF
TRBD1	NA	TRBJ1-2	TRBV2	TGTGCCAGCAGTCCGGGACAGCGAATCTATGGCTACACCTTC	CASSPGQRIYGYTF